Shown below are 19 T cell receptor beta chains from a single sample sequenced in a study of molecular identifiers for immune sequencing clone quantification. In TCRdb, the PCR reads were re-called with MiXCR into one record per CDR3 protein. Of around 94,000 distinct CDR3 sequences listed, 30% to 45% were seen once; the top ten hold roughly 10%. Sequencing used naive CD8+ T cells from blood, with Jurkat cell RNA spiked in. Stated subset: FACS-sorted CD8+CD4-CCR7+CD45RA+ naive T cells. The receptors here all came from a human donor in good health. Some libraries in this study had Jurkat cell RNA spiked in.

V gene TRBV4-3 combines with J gene TRBJ2-1; a weak D match, TRBD2 (5 bases). V lost 0 bases, J lost 3 bases, and 18 bases lay in between. Germline lookup yields CDR1 LGHNA and CDR2 YSLEER. The CDR3 runs to 18 residues. CDR3 in DNA: TGCGCCAGCAGCCAAGATCCCCCCCCGTCCGAGGGCTACAATGAGCAGTTCTTC. Its translation is CASSQDPPPSEGYNEQFF.

The genes are TRBV4-3 and TRBJ2-3; D call uncertain. V lost 0 bases and J 3 bases, leaving 10 bases between the germline ends. CDR3 size: 15 residues. Germline V gene data show CDR1 as LGHNA and CDR2 as YSLEER. The DNA for the CDR3 is TGCGCCAGCAGCCAAGACGTGGGCGGTACAGATACGCAGTATTTT. It encodes CASSQDVGGTDTQYF.

This clonotype appeared a few times. J is TRBJ1-5 and V is TRBV4-1; the D is unclear. The V gene's germline CDR1 is MGHRA and CDR2 YSYEKL. This CDR3 comprises 16 residues. V shed 0 bases and J shed 2 bases, with 11 bases lying between them. This CDR3 reads CASSQDPSDRNQPQHF. CDR3 DNA sequence: TGCGCCAGCAGCCAAGATCCCTCGGACCGCAATCAGCCCCAGCATTTT.

This sequence joins TRBV24-1 and TRBJ2-1; perhaps D is TRBD1 or TRBD2 (6 bases each). Germline V gene data show CDR1 as KGHDR and CDR2 as SFDVKD. This CDR3 is built from 16 residues. V was trimmed by 6 bases and J by 1 base, leaving 15 bases between them. This chain's CDR3 is CATSSRWGASYNEQFF. Written as DNA, the CDR3 is TGTGCCACCAGTTCACGCTGGGGGGCGTCCTACAATGAGCAGTTCTTC.

This clonotype was seen more than once but under ten times. The chain has TRBV4-3 and TRBJ2-6; D unclear. V was shortened by 0 bases and J by 4 bases, with 7 bases between the two germline ends. CDR1 LGHNA and CDR2 YSLEER come from the germline V gene. This CDR3 spans 15 amino acids. CDR3 bases: TGCGCCAGCAGCCAAGATCCCCCCGGGGCCAACGTCCTGACTTTC. It translates to CASSQDPPGANVLTF.

This clonotype was seen a few times. The V gene is TRBV19, the J gene TRBJ1-4; D uncertain. The CDR3 totals 11 residues. Deletions cut 9 bases from V and 7 bases from J, with 9 bases between. Germline values: CDR1 LNHDA, CDR2 SQIVND (reference sequence). The CDR3 DNA sequence: TGTGCCAGCATCCAAGCTGAAAAACTGTTTTTT. Residues: CASIQAEKLFF.

This clonotype was seen more than once but under ten times. V and J are TRBV7-9 and TRBJ2-7; a possible D gene is TRBD2 (5 bases). CDR1 and CDR2 (germline): SEHNR, FQNEAQ (reference sequence). This CDR3 is 14 amino acids long. V gave up 5 bases and J gave up 2 bases, with 13 bases separating them. The CDR3 DNA is TGTGCCAGCAGCGGTCCGGGGAACCCCTACGAGCAGTACTTC. Translation gives CASSGPGNPYEQYF.

This chain uses TRBV10-3 with TRBJ2-3, with a weak D call TRBD2 (5 bases). V was shortened by 2 bases and J by 5 bases, with 8 bases between the two germline ends. From germline, CDR1 is ENHRY and CDR2 SYGVKD. The CDR3 is 13 amino acids. This CDR3 reads CAISEVSEDTQYF. CDR3 DNA sequence: TGTGCCATCAGTGAGGTTAGCGAAGATACGCAGTATTTT.

A note on this clonotype: A much larger clone differs from this one at a single base, so this may be a read error. The chain uses TRBV5-6 and TRBJ2-7, with no clear D. Germline CDR1 reads SGHDT; CDR2 reads YYEEEE. The CDR3 is 12 residues long. The CDR3, as DNA: TGTACCAGCAGTTCCAGCGAGTACGAGCAGTACTTC. Protein sequence: CTSSSSEYEQYF.

This sequence joins TRBV27 and TRBJ2-1; TRBD2 aligns across 8 bases. CDR3 length: 15 residues. The V and J ends lost 8 bases and 5 bases, in that order; junction bases with no gene match: 11. CDR1 is MNHEY and CDR2 is SMNVEV in the germline V gene (reference sequence). The CDR3, as DNA: TGTGCCAGCCGACCGGCAGCGGGAGCCCACAATGAGCAGTTCTTC. Protein sequence: CASRPAAGAHNEQFF.

CDR3 nucleotide sequence: TGTGCCAGCAGCCAAGGAAGAGCCAGGGCCCTCGAGGGCCAGGGTGAGCAGTTCTTC. Translation gives CASSQGRARALEGQGEQFF. The chain is built from TRBV3-1 and TRBJ2-1; TRBD1 or TRBD2 may be the D gene (5 bases each). CDR3 length equals 19 residues. Germline CDR1 LGHDT, CDR2 YNNKEL (reference sequence). V lost 1 base to trimming and J lost 9 bases, with 28 bases between them.

A remark on this clonotype: Its ends do not fully match the called genes, so a read error is possible. The rearrangement uses TRBV15 and TRBJ2-4; D might be TRBD2 (5 bases). The CDR3 contains 11 residues. CDR1 and CDR2 from the germline V gene are LNHNV and YYDKDF (reference sequence). CDR3 DNA: TGTGCCGCCAGCGGCGGAAACATTCAGTACTTC. It is translated as CAASGGNIQYF. The variable domain in full, with the rest retrieved from reference TRBV15 and TRBJ2-4, is DAMVIQNPRYQVTQFGKPVTLSCSQTLNHNVMYWYQQKSSQAPKLLFHYYDKDFNNEADTPDNFQSRRPNTSFCFLDIRSPGLGDTAMYLCAASGGNIQYFGAGTRLSVL.

Of note for this clonotype: The junction shows a germline mismatch at one end, possibly a read error. V gene TRBV4-2 combines with J gene TRBJ2-7, with TRBD2 identical over 7 bases. Germline CDR1 and CDR2: LGHNA and YNFKEQ. This CDR3 is 16 amino acids long. This CDR3 reads CASSQEYLAESYEQSF. CDR3 coding DNA: TGTGCCAGCAGCCAAGAGTATCTAGCGGAGTCGTACGAGCAGTCCTTC.

The rearrangement uses TRBV7-6 and TRBJ2-5, with D possibly matching TRBD1 (5 bases). CDR1 SGHVS and CDR2 FNYEAQ come from the germline V gene. This CDR3 is 15 amino acids long. V was pared by 2 bases and J by 2 bases, with 12 bases between. The CDR3 here is CASSLKKGRQETQYF. Written as DNA, the CDR3 is TGTGCCAGCAGCTTAAAGAAGGGGCGGCAAGAGACCCAGTACTTC.

This clonotype was detected only a few times. The J gene is TRBJ2-1, the V gene TRBV5-1; D is unresolved. The CDR3 totals 11 residues. V was cut by 2 bases and J by 7 bases, with 4 bases left in between. Germline V gives CDR1 SGHRS, CDR2 YFSETQ. The CDR3: CASSFRNEQFF. The CDR3 DNA is TGCGCCAGCAGCTTCAGGAATGAGCAGTTCTTC. Supplemented by reference TRBV5-1 and TRBJ2-1, the full variable domain reads KAGVTQTPRYLIKTRGQQVTLSCSPISGHRSVSWYQQTPGQGLQFLFEYFSETQRNKGNFPGRFSGRQFSNSRSEMNVSTLELGDSALYLCASSFRNEQFFGPGTRLTVL.

As to this clonotype: Since a much larger clone is just one base distant, this may be a read error. J is TRBJ2-7 and V is TRBV4-3, with TRBD1 matching over 10 bases. V shed 4 bases, J shed 9 bases, and the junction held 9 bases outside the gene matches. This CDR3 is built from 14 residues. Germline-derived CDR1 and CDR2 are LGHNA and YSLEER. DNA for the CDR3: TGCGCCAGCAGCCCGGGACAGGGGAGTGGAGCGCAGTACTTC. The encoded protein is CASSPGQGSGAQYF.

Points on this clonotype: Since a much larger clone is just one base distant, this may be a read error. Since no conserved phenylalanine or tryptophan closes the CDR3, a read error is the likely cause. J is TRBJ1-5 and V is TRBV20-1; no clear D. The length of the CDR3 is 15 residues. Germline V CDR1 and CDR2: DFQATT, SNEGSKA (reference sequence). V was cut by 3 bases and J by 2 bases, with 14 bases left in between. CDR3 nucleotide sequence: TGCAGTGCTAGGTTAGACCATCGGGGCAATCAGCCCCAGCATTAT. It yields the protein CSARLDHRGNQPQHY.

Ten or more counts support this clonotype. The chain has TRBV2 and TRBJ1-2; 7 bases match TRBD1. CDR3 size: 13 residues. The germline CDR1 and CDR2 sequences are SNHLY and FYNNEI. The J segment lost 5 bases and the V segment lost 9 bases, leaving 9 bases of the junction unmatched. The DNA for the CDR3 is TGTGCCAGTTCCGGGACAGATTTATATGGCTACACCTTC. Translated, it gives CASSGTDLYGYTF.

This clonotype occurred a few times. The chain carries TRBV9 and TRBJ2-7; TRBD1 is a possible D gene (5 bases). From germline, CDR1 is SGDLS and CDR2 YYNGEE. This CDR3 is built from 14 residues. Deletions cut 0 bases from V and 0 bases from J, with 7 bases between. In DNA form, the CDR3 reads TGTGCCAGCAGCGTAGACAGGAGCTCCTACGAGCAGTACTTC. Protein sequence: CASSVDRSSYEQYF.